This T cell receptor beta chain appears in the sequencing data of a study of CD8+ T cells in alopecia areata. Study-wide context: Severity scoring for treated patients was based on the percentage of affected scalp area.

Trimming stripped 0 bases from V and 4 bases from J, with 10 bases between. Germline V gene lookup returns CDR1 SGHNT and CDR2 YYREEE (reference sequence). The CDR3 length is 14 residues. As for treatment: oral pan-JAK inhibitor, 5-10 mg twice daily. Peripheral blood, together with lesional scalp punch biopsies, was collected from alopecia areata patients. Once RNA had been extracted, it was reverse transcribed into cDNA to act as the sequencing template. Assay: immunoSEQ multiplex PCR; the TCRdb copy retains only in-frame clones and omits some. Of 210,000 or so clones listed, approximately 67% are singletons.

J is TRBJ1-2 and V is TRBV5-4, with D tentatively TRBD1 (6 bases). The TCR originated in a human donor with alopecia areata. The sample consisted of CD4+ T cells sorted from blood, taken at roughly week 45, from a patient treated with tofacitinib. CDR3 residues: CASSLVGGSYGYTF. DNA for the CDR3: TGTGCCAGCAGCTTGGTGGGGGGCAGCTATGGCTACACCTTC.